This T cell receptor (beta chain) was sequenced during a study of T-cell memory formation after mild COVID-19. Comments on this clonotype: Its antigen is unidentified.

In TCRdb, the 5' RACE reads were re-called with MiXCR into one record per CDR3 protein. The sample includes roughly 450,000 distinct CDR3 sequences, roughly 20% of them seen just once. The study, taken as a whole, reports: What remained unconfirmed was the SARS-CoV-2 specificity of second-wave clones peaking on day 37. Mostly located in CM and EM were contracting CD4+ clones, with contracting CD8+ clones located in EMRA. Among clones contracting day 15 to 85, CD4/CD8 was balanced, whereas later expanders leaned CD4+. Memory from before infection featured some responding clones, which suggests cross-reactive memory joined.

Germline loops: CDR1 DFQATT, CDR2 SNEGSKA (reference sequence). The CDR3 loop spans 15 amino acids. This TCR derives from an adult woman who had mild COVID-19 (a few samples of this study predate the infection). Cell type and time point are not known. The rearrangement uses TRBV20-1 and TRBJ1-2, with TRBD1 matching over 11 bases. Material: PBMCs or a T cell subset sorted from them (not recorded which). The CDR3, as DNA: TGCAGGGCATTTCCCCCGGGACAGGGGGACTATGGCTACACCTTC. Translated: CRAFPPGQGDYGYTF.